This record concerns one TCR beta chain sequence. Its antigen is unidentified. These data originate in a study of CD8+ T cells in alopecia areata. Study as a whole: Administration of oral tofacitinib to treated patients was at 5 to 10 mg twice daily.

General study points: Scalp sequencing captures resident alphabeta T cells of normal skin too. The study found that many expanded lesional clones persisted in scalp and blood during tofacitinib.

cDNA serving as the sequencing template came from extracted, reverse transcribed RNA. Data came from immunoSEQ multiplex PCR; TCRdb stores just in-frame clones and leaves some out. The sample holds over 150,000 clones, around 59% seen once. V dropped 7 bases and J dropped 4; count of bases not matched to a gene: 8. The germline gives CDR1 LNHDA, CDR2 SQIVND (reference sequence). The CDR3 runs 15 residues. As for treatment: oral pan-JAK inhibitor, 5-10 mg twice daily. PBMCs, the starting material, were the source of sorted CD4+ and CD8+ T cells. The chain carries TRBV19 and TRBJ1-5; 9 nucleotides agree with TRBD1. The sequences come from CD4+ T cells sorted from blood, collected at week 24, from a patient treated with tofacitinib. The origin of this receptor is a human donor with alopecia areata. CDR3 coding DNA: TGTGCCAGTACCGACACCGGGACAGGGAATCAGCCCCAGCATTTT. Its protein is CASTDTGTGNQPQHF.